These 18 T cell receptor beta chains were sequenced from one sample in a study of T cell clonotyping in hematopoietic cell transplantation. The assay was immunoSEQ multiplex PCR, and TCRdb's table has in-frame clones only and misses some. The data show 9,000 to 13,000 clones, 85% to 90% seen once. Sequencing used PBMCs, obtained 100 days after allogeneic stem cell transplant. The receptors derive from a female patient in her 60s who had an allogeneic stem cell transplant from an unrelated donor, so the T cells may come from the graft donor. Some clones in this sample may be carry-over from other donors' samples.

This clone is judged large. The rearrangement uses TRBV19 and TRBJ1-5; D is uncertain. The CDR3 runs to 12 residues. CDR1 LNHDA and CDR2 SQIVND come from the germline V gene (reference sequence). Trimming cost V 1 base and J 6 bases, with 4 bases left between them. Here the CDR3 DNA reads TGTGCCAGTAGTATAGGGATTCAGCCCCAGCATTTT. This translates into CASSIGIQPQHF.

The chain links TRBV19 to TRBJ1-1, with unresolved D. Germline-derived CDR1 and CDR2 are LNHDA and SQIVND (reference sequence). V gave up 3 bases and J gave up 0 bases, with 14 bases separating them. CDR3 length equals 16 residues. CDR3 DNA sequence: TGTGCCAGTAGTATTCGCGACATATTTATGAACACTGAAGCTTTCTTT. Encoded protein: CASSIRDIFMNTEAFF. Together with reference TRBV19 and TRBJ1-1, the CDR3 gives the full variable domain: DGGITQSPKYLFRKEGQNVTLSCEQNLNHDAMYWYRQDPGQGLRLIYYSQIVNDFQKGDIAEGYSVSREKKESFPLTVTSAQKNPTAFYLCASSIRDIFMNTEAFFGQGTRLTVV.

V and J are TRBV9 and TRBJ2-2, with 12 bases matching TRBD2. Germline values: CDR1 SGDLS, CDR2 YYNGEE. J was trimmed by 10 bases and V by 2 bases; bases with no gene match: 6. The CDR3 length is 15 residues. The CDR3 region is CASSVGTSGREELFF. In DNA form, the CDR3 reads TGTGCCAGCAGCGTGGGGACTAGCGGGCGGGAGGAGCTGTTTTTT.

The gene calls are TRBV11-3 and TRBJ1-2; D not resolved. V gave up 5 bases and J gave up 4 bases, with 11 bases separating them. CDR3 length: 13 amino acids. Germline-derived CDR1 and CDR2 are SGHNT and YENEEA. CDR3 loop: CASSPNPSYGYTF. CDR3 DNA sequence: TGTGCCAGCAGCCCCAACCCCAGCTATGGCTACACCTTC.

The chain recombines TRBV6-5 with TRBJ2-5, with D unclear. V lost 6 bases, J lost 5 bases, and 13 bases lay in between. Germline V CDR1 and CDR2: MNHEY, SVGAGI. There are 13 residues in the CDR3. The CDR3 coding sequence is TGTGCCAGCAGCAACTTTGGGAAGGAGACCCAGTACTTC. Translated, it gives CASSNFGKETQYF.

V gene TRBV5-6 combines with J gene TRBJ1-1; unclear D gene. Trimming cost V 4 bases and J 6 bases, with 28 bases left between them. The germline gives CDR1 SGHDT, CDR2 YYEEEE. The CDR3 loop spans 18 amino acids. DNA of the CDR3: TGTGCCAGCAGCCCCCTTAGGAGGGCGGGCCCTATCGTTGCTGAAGCTTTCTTT. Translated, it gives CASSPLRRAGPIVAEAFF.

This chain links TRBV7-8 with TRBJ2-7; D possibly uses TRBD1 or TRBD2 (5 bases each). The V and J ends lost 2 bases and 12 bases respectively, with 20 bases between them. Germline V CDR1 and CDR2: SGHVS, FQNEAQ. The CDR3 spans 14 residues. As DNA, the CDR3 is TGTGCCAGCAGCTTACCAGGACACGGAGGTACCGCGTACTTC. Translation: CASSLPGHGGTAYF.

The V and J genes are TRBV6-5 and TRBJ1-1; maybe TRBD1 (6 bases). This CDR3 contains 16 residues. V lost 1 base and J 0 bases, leaving 12 bases between the germline ends. Germline V CDR1 and CDR2: MNHEY, SVGAGI. CDR3: CASSYWAGQMNTEAFF. The CDR3 DNA follows: TGTGCCAGCAGTTACTGGGCGGGACAAATGAACACTGAAGCTTTCTTT.

The chain employs TRBV6-5 and TRBJ2-7; 7 bases line up with TRBD1. The V segment lost 7 bases and the J segment 0 bases; nucleotides outside the gene matches: 3. Germline V gene sequence: CDR1 MNHEY, CDR2 SVGAGI. The CDR3 is 13 residues long. The CDR3 DNA reads TGTGCCAGCAAGGGACAGTTCTCCTACGAGCAGTACTTC. Translating it yields CASKGQFSYEQYF.

This clone was counted once. The chain combines TRBV18 with TRBJ1-5; 11 bases match TRBD1. V shed 3 bases, J shed 4 bases, and the junction held 8 bases outside the gene matches. The CDR3 extends over 17 amino acids. CDR1 is KGHSH and CDR2 is LQKENI in the germline V gene. CDR3: CASSPISGTGGNQPQHF. CDR3 bases: TGTGCCAGCTCACCTATTTCTGGGACAGGGGGGAATCAGCCCCAGCATTTT.

This clone was counted between two and nine times. The chain joins TRBV28 to TRBJ2-1; perhaps TRBD2 as D (5 bases). Germline CDR1 reads MDHEN; CDR2 reads SYDVKM. Trimming cost V 5 bases and J 4 bases, with 18 bases left between them. The length of the CDR3 is 16 residues. The CDR3 nucleotides are TGTGCCAGCAGTCCACTGGGAGCGGTGGGGTACAATGAGCAGTTCTTC. Protein: CASSPLGAVGYNEQFF.

The chain links TRBV27 to TRBJ2-3; tentatively, D is TRBD2 (6 bases). Trimming removed 6 bases from V and 6 bases from J, with 19 bases in between. Germline loops: CDR1 MNHEY, CDR2 SMNVEV (reference sequence). The CDR3 covers 15 residues. The CDR3 loop reads CASSKTRLVEDTQYF. CDR3 bases: TGTGCCAGCAGCAAGACCAGACTAGTGGAGGATACGCAGTATTTT.

The rearrangement uses TRBV27 and TRBJ1-1, with unresolved D. V was clipped by 2 bases and J by 4 bases, with 8 bases between them. This CDR3 comprises 13 residues. From germline, CDR1 is MNHEY and CDR2 SMNVEV (reference sequence). The CDR3 sequence: CASSLRPVTEAFF. The CDR3 bases are TGTGCCAGCAGTTTAAGGCCCGTCACTGAAGCTTTCTTT.

The chain couples TRBV6-1 to TRBJ2-2; D may be TRBD1 (6 bases). Germline V gene sequence: CDR1 MNHNS, CDR2 SASEGT. V was cut by 10 bases and J by 6 bases, with 15 bases left in between. The CDR3 loop spans 13 amino acids. The CDR3 coding sequence is TGTGCCACCCGACAGGAAGGGCCCGGGGAGCTGTTTTTT. Translating gives CATRQEGPGELFF.

This chain uses TRBV18 with TRBJ1-1, with D perhaps TRBD1 (5 bases). V lost 4 bases and J lost 1, with 16 bases in between. The CDR3 spans 16 residues. The germline CDR1 and CDR2 sequences are KGHSH and LQKENI. CDR3 DNA: TGTGCCAGCTCACTCAGGGAGAGGGGTCCGAACACTGAAGCTTTCTTT. Its protein is CASSLRERGPNTEAFF.

The rearrangement joins TRBV6-5 to TRBJ2-1, with 10 bases lining up with TRBD2. The junction had 2 bases not matched to a gene; V was cut back by 4 bases and J by 5 bases. This CDR3 is 14 amino acids long. Looked up from germline, CDR1 is MNHEY and CDR2 is SVGAGI. CDR3 sequence: CASSWTSGDNEQFF. DNA of the CDR3: TGTGCCAGCAGTTGGACTAGCGGAGACAATGAGCAGTTCTTC.

The rearrangement links TRBV19 to TRBJ2-3, with 7 bases that match TRBD1. Germline V lookup: CDR1 LNHDA, CDR2 SQIVND (reference sequence). V trimming: 1 base; J trimming: 0 bases; junction bases outside the gene matches: 1. The CDR3 is 15 residues long. The CDR3 DNA follows: TGTGCCAGTAGTATAGGGGACAGCAGCACAGATACGCAGTATTTT. Encoded protein: CASSIGDSSTDTQYF.

As DNA, the CDR3 is TGCACCAGCAGCCCCCTCTGGGGGATCCATTGCTCCTACAATGAGCAGTTCTTC. Protein product: CTSSPLWGIHCSYNEQFF. V usage is TRBV1 and J usage is TRBJ2-1. TRBV1 is designated a pseudogene. The CDR3 sequence is 18 residues long.